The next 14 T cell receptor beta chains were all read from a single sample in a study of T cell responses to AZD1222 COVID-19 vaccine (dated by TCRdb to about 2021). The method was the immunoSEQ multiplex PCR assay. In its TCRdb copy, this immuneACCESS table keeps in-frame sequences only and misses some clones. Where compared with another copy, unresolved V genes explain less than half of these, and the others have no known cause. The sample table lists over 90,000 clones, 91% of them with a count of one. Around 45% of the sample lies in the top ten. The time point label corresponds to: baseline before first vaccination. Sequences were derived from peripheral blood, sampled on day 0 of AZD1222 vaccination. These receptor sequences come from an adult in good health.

As DNA, the CDR3 is TGTGCCAGCAGTTTATTGGGACAGGGAGGCCGAGAGCAGTACTTC. It yields the protein CASSLLGQGGREQYF. V usage is TRBV28 and J usage is TRBJ2-7; 9 positions agree with TRBD1. V trimming: 1 base; J trimming: 7 bases; junction bases outside the gene matches: 8. The germline V gene has CDR1 MDHEN and CDR2 SYDVKM. The CDR3 is 15 amino acids.

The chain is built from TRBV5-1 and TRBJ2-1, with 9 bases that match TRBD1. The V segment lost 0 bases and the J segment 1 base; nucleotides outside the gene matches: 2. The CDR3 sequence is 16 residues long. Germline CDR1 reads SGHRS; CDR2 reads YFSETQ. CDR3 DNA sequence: TGCGCCAGCAGCTTGGGGGACAGGGCATCCTACAATGAGCAGTTCTTC. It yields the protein CASSLGDRASYNEQFF.

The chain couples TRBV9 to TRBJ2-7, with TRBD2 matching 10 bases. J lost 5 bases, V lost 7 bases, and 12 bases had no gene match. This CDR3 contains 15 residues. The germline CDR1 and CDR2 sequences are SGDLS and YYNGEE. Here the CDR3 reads CASAGDTSGTHEQYF. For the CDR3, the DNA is TGTGCCAGCGCCGGGGATACTAGCGGGACCCACGAGCAGTACTTC.

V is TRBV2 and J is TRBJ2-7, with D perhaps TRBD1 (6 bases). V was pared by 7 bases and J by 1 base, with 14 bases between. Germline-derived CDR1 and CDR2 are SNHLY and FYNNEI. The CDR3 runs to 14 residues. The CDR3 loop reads CASTGQSASYEQYF. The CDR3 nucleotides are TGTGCCAGCACCGGACAGAGCGCTTCCTACGAGCAGTACTTC.

CDR3 residues: CASSAGTAQETQYF. The CDR3 DNA follows: TGTGCCAGCAGCGCCGGGACAGCCCAAGAGACCCAGTACTTC. The chain uses TRBV9 and TRBJ2-5; 7 nucleotides line up with TRBD1. The V gene's germline CDR1 is SGDLS and CDR2 YYNGEE. This CDR3 contains 14 residues. The ends lost 3 bases at V and 1 base at J; junction bases unmatched: 3.

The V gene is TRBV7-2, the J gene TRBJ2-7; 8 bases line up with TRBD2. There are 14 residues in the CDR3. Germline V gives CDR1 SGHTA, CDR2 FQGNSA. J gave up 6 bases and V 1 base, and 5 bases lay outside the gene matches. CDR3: CASSLGLSGSEQYF. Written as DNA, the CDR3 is TGTGCCAGCAGCTTAGGCTTGAGCGGGAGCGAGCAGTACTTC.

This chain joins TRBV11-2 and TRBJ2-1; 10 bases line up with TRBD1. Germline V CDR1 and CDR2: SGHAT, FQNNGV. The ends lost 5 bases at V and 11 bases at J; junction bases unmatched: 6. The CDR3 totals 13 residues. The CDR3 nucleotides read TGTGCCAGCAGCCTAGGACAGGGGGGTCAGCAGTTCTTC. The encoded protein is CASSLGQGGQQFF.

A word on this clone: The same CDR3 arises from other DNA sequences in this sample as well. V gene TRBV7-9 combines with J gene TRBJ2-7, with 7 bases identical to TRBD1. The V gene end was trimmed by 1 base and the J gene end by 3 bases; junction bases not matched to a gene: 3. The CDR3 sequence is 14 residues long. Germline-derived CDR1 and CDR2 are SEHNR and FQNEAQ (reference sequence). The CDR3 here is CASSLGQGFYEQYF. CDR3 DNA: TGTGCCAGCAGCTTAGGACAGGGATTCTACGAGCAGTACTTC.

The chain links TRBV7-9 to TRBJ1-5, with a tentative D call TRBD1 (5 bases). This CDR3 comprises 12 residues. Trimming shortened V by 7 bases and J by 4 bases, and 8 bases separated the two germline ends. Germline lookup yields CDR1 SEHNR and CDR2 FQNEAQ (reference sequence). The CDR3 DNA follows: TGTGCCAGCATCTGGGGGAATCAGCCCCAGCATTTT. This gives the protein CASIWGNQPQHF.

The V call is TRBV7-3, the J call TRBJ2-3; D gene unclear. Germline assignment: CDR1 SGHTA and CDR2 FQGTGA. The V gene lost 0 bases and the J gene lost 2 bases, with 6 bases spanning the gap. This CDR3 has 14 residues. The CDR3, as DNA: TGTGCCAGCAGCTTAACGGGCCACACAGATACGCAGTATTTT. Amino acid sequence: CASSLTGHTDTQYF.

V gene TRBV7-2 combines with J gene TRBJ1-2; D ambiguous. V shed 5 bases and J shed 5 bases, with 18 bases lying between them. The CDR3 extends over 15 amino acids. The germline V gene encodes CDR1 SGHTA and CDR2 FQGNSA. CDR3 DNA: TGTGCCAGCAGCCCGCGCTCCGGGCCCGGGTATGGCTACACCTTC. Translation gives CASSPRSGPGYGYTF.

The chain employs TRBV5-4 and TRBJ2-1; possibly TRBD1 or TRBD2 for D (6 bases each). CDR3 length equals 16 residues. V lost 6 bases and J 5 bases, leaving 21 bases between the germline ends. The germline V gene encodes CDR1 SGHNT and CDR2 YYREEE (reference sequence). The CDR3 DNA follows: TGTGCCAGCACCCTGGGGGGCCCGGCGGTCGACAATGAGCAGTTCTTC. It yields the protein CASTLGGPAVDNEQFF.

In DNA, the CDR3 is TGTGCCACCCAGCTAGCGGGAGGAAACGAGCAGTACTTC. Its translation is CATQLAGGNEQYF. The chain couples TRBV2 to TRBJ2-7; 11 positions agree with TRBD2. V lost 10 bases and J lost 5; bases outside the gene matches: 7. The germline V gene encodes CDR1 SNHLY and CDR2 FYNNEI. This CDR3 region has 13 residues.

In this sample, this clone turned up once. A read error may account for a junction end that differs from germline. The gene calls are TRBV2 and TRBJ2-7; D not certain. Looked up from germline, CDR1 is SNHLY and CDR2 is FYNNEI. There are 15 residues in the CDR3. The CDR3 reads CASSEDQVSSYEQYF. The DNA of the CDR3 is TGTGCCAGCAGCGAAGACCAGGTGAGCTCCTACGAGCAGTACTTC.